This T cell receptor (beta chain) is drawn from a study of cytomegalovirus exposure and HLA in healthy donors. Donors were ostensibly healthy at sampling, although undocumented immune exposures were probable. CDR3 size: 16 residues. The J segment lost 8 bases and the V segment lost 3 bases, leaving 7 bases of the junction unmatched. The germline V gene has CDR1 KGHSH and CDR2 LQKENI. Primers for the PCR totalled 60 Vbeta and 13 Jbeta. Assay: immunoSEQ multiplex PCR; the TCRdb copy retains only in-frame clones and omits some. The sample lists about 78,000 clones; around 70% were seen once. Concerning this clone: Antigen unknown.

Findings of the study overall: The later analysis indicated that the majority of CMV-associated TCR beta chains appeared HLA-restricted.

The origin of this receptor is a woman aged 40 to 50 in good health and CMV-seropositive. Sequences were obtained from PBMCs. V and J are TRBV18 and TRBJ2-1; 13 nucleotides line up with TRBD2. CDR3 loop: CASSPGLAGPIDEQFF. The CDR3 DNA sequence: TGTGCCAGCTCACCGGGACTAGCGGGGCCCATCGATGAGCAGTTCTTC.